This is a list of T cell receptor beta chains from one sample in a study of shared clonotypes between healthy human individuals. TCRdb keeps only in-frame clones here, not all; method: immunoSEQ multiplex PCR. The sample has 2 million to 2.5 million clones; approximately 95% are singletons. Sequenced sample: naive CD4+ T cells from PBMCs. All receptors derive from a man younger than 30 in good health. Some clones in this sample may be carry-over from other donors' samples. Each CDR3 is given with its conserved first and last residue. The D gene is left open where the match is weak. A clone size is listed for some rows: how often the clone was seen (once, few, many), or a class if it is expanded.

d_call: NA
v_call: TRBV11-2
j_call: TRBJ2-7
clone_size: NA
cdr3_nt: TGTGCCAGCAGCCAACCAAGGCAGGGCTACGAGCAGTACTTC
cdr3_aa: CASSQPRQGYEQYF

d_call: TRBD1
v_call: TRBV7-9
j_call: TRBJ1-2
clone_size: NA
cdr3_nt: TGTGCCAGCAGCGCCCGGGACAGGAGAATCTATGGCTACACCTTC
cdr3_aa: CASSARDRRIYGYTF

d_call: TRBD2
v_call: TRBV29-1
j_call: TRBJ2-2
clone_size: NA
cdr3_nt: TGCAGCGTTGGGACTAGCGGCAACACCGGGGAGCTGTTTTTT
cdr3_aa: CSVGTSGNTGELFF

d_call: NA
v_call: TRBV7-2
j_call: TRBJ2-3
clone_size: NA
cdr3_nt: TGTGCCAGCAGCTTAGGCATGATGGATACGCAGTATTTT
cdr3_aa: CASSLGMMDTQYF

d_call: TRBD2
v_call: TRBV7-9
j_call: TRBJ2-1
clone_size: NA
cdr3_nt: TGTGCCAGCAGCGTACTAGCGGATATATACAATGAGCAGTTCTTC
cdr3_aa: CASSVLADIYNEQFF

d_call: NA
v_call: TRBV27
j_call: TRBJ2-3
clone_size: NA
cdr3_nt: TGTGCCAGCACCTCCGGACAAGTGAGGGCAGATACGCAGTATTTT
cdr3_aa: CASTSGQVRADTQYF

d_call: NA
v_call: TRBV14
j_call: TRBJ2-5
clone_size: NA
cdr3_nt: TGTGCCAGCAGCCTTATCTTGTCGGGGACGGGGGAGACCCAGTACTTC
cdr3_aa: CASSLILSGTGETQYF

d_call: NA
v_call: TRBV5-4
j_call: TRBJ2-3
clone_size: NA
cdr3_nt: TGTGCCAGCAGCGACGATTTGTCGCGCGGAACAGATACGCAGTATTTT
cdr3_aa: CASSDDLSRGTDTQYF

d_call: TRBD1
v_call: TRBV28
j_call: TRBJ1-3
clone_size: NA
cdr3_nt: TGTGCCAGCAGCCTTTCTCCGGGACAGGGATACAACACCATATATTTT
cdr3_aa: CASSLSPGQGYNTIYF

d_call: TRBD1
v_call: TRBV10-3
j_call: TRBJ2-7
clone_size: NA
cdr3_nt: TGTGCCATCAGCCGGGACAGGGACTACGAGCAGTACTTC
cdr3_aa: CAISRDRDYEQYF

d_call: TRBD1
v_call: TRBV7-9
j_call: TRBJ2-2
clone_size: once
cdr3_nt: TGTGCCAGCGGAGGACAGGGAACCGGGGAGCTGTTTTTT
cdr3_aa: CASGGQGTGELFF

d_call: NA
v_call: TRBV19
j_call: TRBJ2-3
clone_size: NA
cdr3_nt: TGTGCCAGTAGACAGACTAGTCAGGGGGATACGCAGTATTTT
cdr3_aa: CASRQTSQGDTQYF

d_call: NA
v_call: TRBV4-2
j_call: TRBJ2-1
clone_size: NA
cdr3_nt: TGTGCCAGCAGCCAAGATTTCGGGAGAGAGTACAATGAGCAGTTCTTC
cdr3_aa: CASSQDFGREYNEQFF

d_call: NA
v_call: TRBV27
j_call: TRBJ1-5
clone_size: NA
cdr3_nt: TGTGCCAGCAGAAGCTCCCCCTGGGGTCAGCCCCAGCATTTT
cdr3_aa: CASRSSPWGQPQHF

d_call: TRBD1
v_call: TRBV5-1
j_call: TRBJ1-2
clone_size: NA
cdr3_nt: TGCGCCAGCAGCGGGGGGACAGCTAACTATGGCTACACCTTC
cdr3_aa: CASSGGTANYGYTF

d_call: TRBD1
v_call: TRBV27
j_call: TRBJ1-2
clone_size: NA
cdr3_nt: TGTGCCAGCACCGGGACAGGGGGCAACTATGGCTACACCTTC
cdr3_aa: CASTGTGGNYGYTF

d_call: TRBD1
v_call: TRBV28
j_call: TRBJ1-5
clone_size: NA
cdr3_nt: TGTGCCAGCAGTTACGGGGACAGGGGTAGCAATCAGCCCCAGCATTTT
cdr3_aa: CASSYGDRGSNQPQHF

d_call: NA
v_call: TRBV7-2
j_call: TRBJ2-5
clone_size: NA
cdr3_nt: TGTGCCAGCAGCTTACAGGGTTATAACTGGGAGACCCAGTACTTC
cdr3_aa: CASSLQGYNWETQYF

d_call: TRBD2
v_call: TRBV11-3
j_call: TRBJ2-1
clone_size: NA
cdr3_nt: TGTGCCAGCAGCCCAAGGGGAGGGAACAATGAGCAGTTCTTC
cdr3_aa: CASSPRGGNNEQFF

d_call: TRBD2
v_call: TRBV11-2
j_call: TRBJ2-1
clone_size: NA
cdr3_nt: TGTGCCAGCAGCTGGGGACTAGCGGGCACAAATGAGCAGTTCTTC
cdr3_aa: CASSWGLAGTNEQFF

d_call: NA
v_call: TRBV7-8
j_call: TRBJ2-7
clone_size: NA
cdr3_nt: TGTGCCAGCAGCTTAGTCGGTCCCTACGAGCAGTACTTC
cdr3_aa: CASSLVGPYEQYF

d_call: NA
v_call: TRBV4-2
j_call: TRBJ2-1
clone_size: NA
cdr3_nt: TGTGCCAGCAGCCAAGATGGAGGTAGCGGAGCCTACAATGAGCAGTTCTTC
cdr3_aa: CASSQDGGSGAYNEQFF

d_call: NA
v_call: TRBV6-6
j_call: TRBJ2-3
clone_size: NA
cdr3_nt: TGTGCCGCTACGACAGGACAACACACAGATACGCAGTATTTT
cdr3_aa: CAATTGQHTDTQYF

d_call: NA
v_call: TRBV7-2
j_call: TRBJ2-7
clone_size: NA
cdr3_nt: TGTGCCAGCAGCCTTGGAGGTGGACCCACGTACGAGCAGTACTTC
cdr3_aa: CASSLGGGPTYEQYF

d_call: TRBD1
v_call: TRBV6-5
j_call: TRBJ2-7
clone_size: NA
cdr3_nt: TGTGCCAGCAGTGGGACAGGGAATGTCTACGAGCAGTACTTC
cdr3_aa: CASSGTGNVYEQYF

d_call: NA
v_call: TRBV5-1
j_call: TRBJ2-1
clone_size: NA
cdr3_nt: TGCGCCAGCGGAGGGACTCAGACTTACAATGAGCAGTTCTTC
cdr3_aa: CASGGTQTYNEQFF

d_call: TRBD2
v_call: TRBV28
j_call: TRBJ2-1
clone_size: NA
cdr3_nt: TGTGCCAGCAGTTTGGGAGGGAGCGGCCGGCGTAACAATGAGCAGTTCTTC
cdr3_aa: CASSLGGSGRRNNEQFF

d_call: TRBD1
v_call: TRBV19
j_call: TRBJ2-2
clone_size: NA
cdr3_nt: TGTGCCAGTAGTGCGGACAGGACGAACACCGGGGAGCTGTTTTTT
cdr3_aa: CASSADRTNTGELFF